This TCR beta chain was recorded in a study of T cells in Graves' hyperthyroidism and ophthalmopathy. Study-wide findings and caveats: Blood shared most expanded thyroid clonotypes above 0.001. The model predicted ophthalmopathy a median around 6.5 months before onset.

Exclusion followed for patients with uncontrolled infection, other autoimmune disease, pregnancy or lactation. The TCR beta CDR3 regions underwent amplification using RNA transcripts as the source. During a first-round RT-PCR of the TCR CDR3, the HTBI primer set was used. TCRdb analysed the multiplex PCR reads with MiXCR anew, one entry per CDR3 protein. The sample shows about 50,000 distinct CDR3 sequences, 49% of them seen only once. From germline, CDR1 is SNHLY and CDR2 FYNNEI. With 8 bases clipped from V and 0 bases from J, the junction kept 5 bases outside the gene matches. This CDR3 contains 14 residues. Points on this clonotype: Its antigen remains unknown.

Sequenced input: peripheral blood or thyroid tissue (not recorded which). This receptor was identified in a woman in her fifties or sixties with Graves' hyperthyroidism. This chain uses TRBV2 with TRBJ2-7, with 9 bases lining up with TRBD2. CDR3: CASRLAGPSYEQYF. DNA of the CDR3: TGTGCCAGCCGTCTAGCGGGACCCTCCTACGAGCAGTACTTC.